The T cell receptor (beta chain) under discussion was sequenced for a study of T cell responses to AZD1222 COVID-19 vaccine (dated by TCRdb to the early 2020s). With respect to the entire study: Because spike-specific TCR depth and breadth did not differ between the two schedules, AZD1222 recipients who got a second dose at roughly 4 weeks were pooled with those who got a second dose at roughly 12 weeks. Enrollment into the trials was organized by age into subgroups of 18-55, 56-69 and 70-plus years, and those subgroups contained roughly 150, 30 and 60 TCR-sequenced participants, respectively. A total of 233 trial participants underwent TCR sequencing, of whom 207 received two doses of AZD1222 and roughly 25 received two doses of the MenACWY control vaccine. Broader findings and caveats from the paper: Reportedly, close to half of the unique spike-specific TCRs recognized epitopes lying outside the regions that are mutated in the B.1.351 and B.1.1.7 variants. After two AZD1222 doses, spike-specific TCR breadth and depth were significantly higher than at day 0 and than in MenACWY recipients. In the small 56-69-year group, the increase in depth fell short of significance, most likely because of low power. Participants were mostly white British, with more females than males. The authors suggested clonal diversity may have been underestimated. Conclusions about previously exposed vaccinees are limited because only five to seven AZD1222 recipients were SARS-CoV-2 seropositive at baseline. The vaccine-associated CD4 TCRs covered the entire spike protein, and the dominant responses fell in regions 160-218 and 743-854. Because no day 14 peak-response samples were available, repertoires were characterized only after the peak T cell response.

The CDR3 regions of human TCRbeta chains were analyzed by immunosequencing. From the authors' description of their analysis: TCRs in the repertoires were compared against a reference library of SARS-CoV-2-specific TCRs that had been generated with the MIRA antigen-specificity platform. Breadth meant the fraction of unique TCRs that were SARS-CoV-2-associated, whereas depth meant the fraction of total T cells that were SARS-CoV-2-associated. Using the MIRA data, each spike-specific TCR was mapped to the spike region that the TCR reacts to and placed in a CD4 or CD8 class. Log10-transformed breadth and depth values were compared by one-way ANOVA with Sidak's multiple comparisons tests. Held by TCRdb, this immuneACCESS table contains in-frame sequences only and omits some clones. Under half of the omission traces to an unresolved V gene where checked; the cause of the rest is unknown. D and trimming come from the DNA, and the V and J calls and clone size come from that table. The sample has some 150,000 clones on record, roughly nine tenths of them singletons. Together, the top ten hold 2.5% to 3.5% of the sample.

This specimen's time point label, per the study, means: baseline before first vaccination. Vaccinee samples came from UK trials COV001 and COV002, including a single-blind randomized controlled phase 2/3 trial of AZD1222 (ChAdOx1 nCoV-19) in healthy adults. For TCRbeta chain sequencing, PBMC samples were collected from trial participants at day 0 and at day 28 after the second dose. Based on the germline V gene, the CDR1 and CDR2 sequences are MDHEN and SYDVKM. The germline V and J ends show losses of 6 bases and 5 bases respectively, and no gene match explains 3 bases of the junction. The CDR3 measures 14 amino acids from cysteine to phenylalanine. Left in the record is the CDR3 DNA by itself, 42 bases read in frame from the first base. Concerning this clone: Its antigen specificity is not known. One base away there is no much larger clone; base qualities are not given.

The chain uses TRBV28 and TRBJ2-1, and TRBD2 matches 11 of the central bases. The clonotype comes from an adult in good health. Specimen: peripheral blood, collected on day 0 of AZD1222 vaccination. The sequence in DNA is TGTGCCAGCAGCCCTAGCGGGAGGCACAATGAGCAGTTCTTC. The translation is CASSPSGRHNEQFF.